These 19 T cell receptor beta chains originate from one sample sequenced in a study of early T cells in non-severe SARS-CoV-2 infection. TCRdb re-called the 5' RACE reads with MiXCR, one entry per CDR3 protein. The sample records some 80,000 distinct CDR3 sequences, more than 9% being singletons. Sequencing input: whole blood. Receptor source: an adult who was a healthcare worker with PCR-confirmed SARS-CoV-2 infection or an uninfected control (not recorded which).

By proportion, this clonotype is medium-sized. V gene TRBV27 combines with J gene TRBJ2-7; 9 bases line up with TRBD1. The CDR3 extends over 14 amino acids. In germline, CDR1 is MNHEY, CDR2 SMNVEV (reference sequence). V trimming: 7 bases; J trimming: 5 bases; junction bases outside the gene matches: 9. The CDR3 reads CASNGGTGGDEQYF. CDR3 DNA: TGTGCCAGCAATGGAGGAACAGGGGGCGACGAGCAGTACTTC.

This rearrangement joins TRBV10-3 to TRBJ2-1, with D perhaps matching TRBD1 (7 bases). This CDR3 region has 16 residues. The germline CDR1 and CDR2 sequences are ENHRY and SYGVKD. V gave up 6 bases and J gave up 6 bases, with 21 bases separating them. The DNA for the CDR3 is TGTGCCATCAGAGCCGACCCGACAGGGAGGAGCAATGAGCAGTTCTTC. It translates to CAIRADPTGRSNEQFF.

This chain uses TRBV4-2 with TRBJ1-5, with TRBD1 as a possible D gene (5 bases). The CDR3 contains 17 residues. V was clipped by 0 bases and J by 0 bases, with 12 bases between them. Germline values: CDR1 LGHNA, CDR2 YNFKEQ. CDR3 nucleotides: TGTGCCAGCAGCCAAGATGGGGCAGCCTATAGCAATCAGCCCCAGCATTTT. Translating it yields CASSQDGAAYSNQPQHF.

This clonotype came up a few times. The chain couples TRBV12-5 to TRBJ2-7; no clear D. The CDR3 spans 13 residues. Trimming took 6 bases from V and 9 from J, leaving 18 bases between them. Germline values: CDR1 LGHNT, CDR2 FRNRAP. As DNA, the CDR3 is TGTGCTAGTGGGAGGACCGAGACCCATGGGCAGTACTTC. Translation gives CASGRTETHGQYF.

This rearrangement joins TRBV7-9 to TRBJ1-1, with D maybe TRBD1 (5 bases). This CDR3 is built from 14 residues. Germline V lookup: CDR1 SEHNR, CDR2 FQNEAQ (reference sequence). V lost 4 bases and J 5 bases, leaving 14 bases between the germline ends. CDR3 amino acids: CASSSAGGVTEAFF. The CDR3, as DNA: TGTGCCAGCAGCTCGGCGGGGGGAGTGACTGAAGCTTTCTTT.

This clonotype occurred many times. This chain links TRBV20-1 with TRBJ2-5, with D tentatively TRBD1 (5 bases). The germline gives CDR1 DFQATT, CDR2 SNEGSKA (reference sequence). This CDR3 contains 14 residues. Trimming shortened V by 5 bases and J by 3 bases, and 16 bases separated the two germline ends. The CDR3 bases are TGCAGTGCTGACAGACAGATAAACAAAGAGACCCAGTACTTC. It codes for CSADRQINKETQYF.

This clonotype was picked up a small number of times. The V gene is TRBV6-1, the J gene TRBJ2-7; D possibly matches TRBD1 or TRBD2 (5 bases each). Per germline, CDR1 MNHNS and CDR2 SASEGT. CDR3 length: 16 residues. The ends were cut back, 2 bases at V and 3 bases at J, with 17 bases in the middle. CDR3 bases: TGTGCCAGCAGTGAACGTTCGCTGGGGGAAGGCTACGAGCAGTACTTC. Encoded protein: CASSERSLGEGYEQYF.

This clonotype showed up many times. The V and J genes are TRBV3-1 and TRBJ2-1; TRBD2 aligns across 10 bases. Trimming cost V 4 bases and J 4 bases; bases outside gene matches: 7. The CDR3 length is 16 residues. Germline lookup yields CDR1 LGHDT and CDR2 YNNKEL (reference sequence). CDR3 sequence: CASSRTSGGLYNEQFF. CDR3 bases: TGTGCCAGCAGCCGGACTAGCGGAGGGTTATACAATGAGCAGTTCTTC.

The sample holds many counts of this clonotype. J is TRBJ1-2 and V is TRBV3-1, with TRBD1 matching over 9 bases. The CDR3 has 15 residues. Germline-derived CDR1 and CDR2 are LGHDT and YNNKEL (reference sequence). Unmatched junction bases numbered 10, after V lost 3 bases and J lost 8 bases. CDR3 sequence (DNA): TGTGCCAGCAGCCATGCGGGACAGGGAATAGAGGGCTACACCTTC. Amino acid sequence: CASSHAGQGIEGYTF.

This chain joins TRBV20-1 and TRBJ1-1; tentative D call: TRBD1 (6 bases). The CDR3 consists of 14 residues. CDR1 and CDR2 from the germline V gene are DFQATT and SNEGSKA (reference sequence). Trimming stripped 0 bases from V and 8 bases from J, with 16 bases between. The DNA for the CDR3 is TGCAGTGCTAGAGATGTTAGACAGGTTGAAGAAGCTTTCTTT. Translation: CSARDVRQVEEAFF.

Many counts were recorded for this clonotype. The DNA is omitted, as the CDR3 cannot be located on it reliably, and the CDR3 follows TCRdb's listing. This chain connects TRBV28 to TRBJ2-1; the DNA was not used to check the table's D call, TRBD1. A total of 18 residues make up the CDR3, ends included. Per germline, CDR1 MDHEN and CDR2 SYDVKM. CDR3 sequence reads: CASSTSPWTADLVNEQFF.

This rearrangement joins TRBV6-1 to TRBJ2-7; D gene unclear. Deletions cut 5 bases from V and 5 bases from J, with 13 bases between. Germline assignment: CDR1 MNHNS and CDR2 SASEGT. The CDR3 loop spans 13 amino acids. DNA of the CDR3: TGTGCCAGCAGTCCCCTTCCGGCGGACGAGCAGTACTTC. As protein: CASSPLPADEQYF.

This clonotype was counted many times. The CDR3 DNA follows: TGTGCCAGCAGAAGGACAGAAGCCAAAAACATTCAGTACTTC. Its translation: CASRRTEAKNIQYF. J is TRBJ2-4 and V is TRBV12-3 or TRBV12-4; D is possibly TRBD1 (6 bases). Trimming stripped 6 bases from V and 0 bases from J, with 9 bases between. The CDR3 is made up of 14 amino acids.

The sample holds a few counts of this clonotype. This rearrangement joins TRBV10-3 to TRBJ2-3, with 8 bases that match TRBD2. J gave up 3 bases and V 6 bases, and 8 bases lay outside the gene matches. The CDR3 loop spans 15 amino acids. In germline, CDR1 is ENHRY, CDR2 SYGVKD. The CDR3 is CAISLTSDLTDTQYF. The DNA for the CDR3 is TGTGCCATCAGCTTGACTAGCGATCTTACAGATACGCAGTATTTT.

This clonotype was detected a few times. The rearrangement uses TRBV18 and TRBJ2-3; TRBD1 matches 7 bases. Trimming removed 3 bases from V and 2 bases from J; junction bases left unmatched: 17. Per the germline V gene, CDR1 is KGHSH and CDR2 is LQKENI. The length of the CDR3 is 19 residues. The CDR3 nucleotides are TGTGCCAGCTCACCGCTGAAGATCGGGACAGACAAGAACACAGATACGCAGTATTTT. Translation: CASSPLKIGTDKNTDTQYF.

The chain couples TRBV2 to TRBJ1-5; 8 bases are a match to TRBD1. V lost 8 bases and J lost 5; bases outside the gene matches: 8. Germline V gives CDR1 SNHLY, CDR2 FYNNEI. There are 14 residues in the CDR3. The CDR3 sequence: CASSWTGTDQPQHF. The CDR3 DNA is TGTGCCAGCTCATGGACAGGGACGGATCAGCCCCAGCATTTT.

V and J are TRBV5-1 and TRBJ1-2; D call uncertain. Germline assignment: CDR1 SGHRS and CDR2 YFSETQ. The length of the CDR3 is 15 residues. The ends were cut back, 2 bases at V and 0 bases at J, with 11 bases in the middle. This chain's CDR3 is CASSFYEGANYGYTF. For the CDR3, the DNA is TGCGCCAGCAGCTTTTATGAGGGAGCTAACTATGGCTACACCTTC.

The CDR3: CASPDRPYEQYF. DNA of the CDR3: TGTGCCAGCCCGGACAGACCCTACGAGCAGTACTTC. The rearrangement joins TRBV27 to TRBJ2-7; D is perhaps TRBD1 (6 bases). V was pared by 8 bases and J by 2 bases, with 10 bases between. Germline V gene data show CDR1 as MNHEY and CDR2 as SMNVEV (reference sequence). This CDR3 is built from 12 residues.

This clonotype occurred a few times. The junction and the germline gene differ at one end; a read error may be behind it. J is TRBJ2-3 and V is TRBV7-7; 13 positions agree with TRBD2. CDR1 and CDR2 from the germline V gene are SSHAT and FNYEAQ (reference sequence). CDR3 size: 20 residues. The CDR3 loop reads CASSVYGTSGKLAPTDTQYF. In DNA, the CDR3 is TGTGCTAGCAGCGTCTATGGGACTAGCGGGAAACTCGCCCCCACAGATACGCAGTATTTT.